One and the same sample provided the 6 T cell receptor beta chains below, sequenced in a study of human CD8 memory T cell subsets. Production of TCR beta libraries used UMI-labeled 5' RACE as the method. From its re-call of the 5' RACE reads, TCRdb lists each CDR3 protein once, without DNA. The sample data list about 11,000 distinct CDR3 sequences. The sequencing sample was made of CD8+ stem-like memory T cells (TSCM and TCM) sorted from PBMCs. Subset described: stem-like memory CD8 T cells (TSTEM), CCR7+ PD-1- TIGIT-. The receptors were sampled from a human donor in good health.

The rearrangement uses TRBV15 and TRBJ2-7; absent DNA, TCRdb's TRBD1 call cannot be checked. Germline V gene sequence: CDR1 LNHNV, CDR2 YYDKDF (reference sequence). This CDR3 has 15 amino acids. CDR3 sequence: CATSRVGRGLVEQYF.

This chain links TRBV13 with TRBJ2-3; the TRBD2 assignment by TCRdb is unverifiable without DNA. Germline CDR1 reads PRHDT; CDR2 reads FYEKMQ (reference sequence). This CDR3 has 17 residues. The CDR3 spells CASSHRGSGGSTDTQYF.

The V and J genes are TRBV7-8 and TRBJ2-7; no DNA is available, so the TRBD2 call from TCRdb remains unchecked. The CDR3 runs 16 residues. Germline V CDR1 and CDR2: SGHVS, FQNEAQ. CDR3 in amino acids: CASSEGLPEGLYEQYF.

The gene calls are TRBV6-6 and TRBJ2-1. Germline lookup yields CDR1 MNHNY and CDR2 SVGAGI (reference sequence). The CDR3 is 15 amino acids. Here the CDR3 reads CASSQRRESYNEQFF.

Judged by frequency, this clonotype is medium-sized. The rearrangement uses TRBV7-3 and TRBJ1-3; the TRBD1 assignment by TCRdb is unverifiable without DNA. The CDR3 runs 17 residues. Germline V gene sequence: CDR1 SGHTA, CDR2 FQGTGA. CDR3 loop: CASSLTRQGTYGNTIYF.

The chain couples TRBV20-1 to TRBJ1-1; TCRdb's D gene call, TRBD1, goes unchecked for lack of DNA. This CDR3 has 14 amino acids. CDR1 DFQATT and CDR2 SNEGSKA come from the germline V gene (reference sequence). CDR3 sequence reads: CSARTGQGASEAFF.